This T cell receptor (beta chain) was sequenced in a study of T cell repertoires in cytomegalovirus infection. This clonotype was counted between two and nine times. Its antigen remains unknown. The V gene's germline CDR1 is MNHEY and CDR2 SVGEGT. CDR3 length: 11 residues. V lost 5 bases to trimming and J lost 15 bases, with 14 bases between them. TCRdb itself ran the reads through MiXCR, one entry per CDR3 protein. The data contain about 310,000 distinct CDR3 sequences, 20% to 30% of them singletons. This TCR was sampled from a human donor in good health (CMV status not recorded). Some clones in this sample may be carry-over from other donors' samples. The chain is built from TRBV6-2 or TRBV6-3 and TRBJ2-1; D not certain. The sequencing used cultured PBMCs, collected from culture after CMV antigen stimulation. This CDR3 reads CASSHGSKTFF. As DNA, the CDR3 is TGTGCCAGCAGTCACGGGTCTAAGACGTTCTTC.